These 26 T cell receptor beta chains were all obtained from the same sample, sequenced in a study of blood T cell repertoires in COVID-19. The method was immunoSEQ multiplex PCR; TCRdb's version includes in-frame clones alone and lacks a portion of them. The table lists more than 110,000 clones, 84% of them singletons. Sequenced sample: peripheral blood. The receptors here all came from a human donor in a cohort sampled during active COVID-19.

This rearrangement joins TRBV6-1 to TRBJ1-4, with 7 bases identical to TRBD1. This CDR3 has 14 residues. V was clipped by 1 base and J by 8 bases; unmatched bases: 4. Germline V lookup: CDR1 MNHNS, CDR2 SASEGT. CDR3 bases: TGTGCCAGCAGTGAAGGCGGGACAGCAGAAAAACTGTTTTTT. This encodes CASSEGGTAEKLFF.

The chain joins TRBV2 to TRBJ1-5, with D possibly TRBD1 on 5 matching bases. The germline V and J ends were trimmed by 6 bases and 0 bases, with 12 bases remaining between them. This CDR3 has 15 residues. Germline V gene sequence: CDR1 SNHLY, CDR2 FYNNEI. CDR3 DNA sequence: TGTGCCAGCAGGGACCACAGGTATAGCAATCAGCCCCAGCATTTT. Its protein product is CASRDHRYSNQPQHF.

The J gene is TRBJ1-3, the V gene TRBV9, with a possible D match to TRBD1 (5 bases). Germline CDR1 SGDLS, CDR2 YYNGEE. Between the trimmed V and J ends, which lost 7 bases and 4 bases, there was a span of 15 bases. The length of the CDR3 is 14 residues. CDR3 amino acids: CASDPGHGGNTIYF. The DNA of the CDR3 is TGTGCCAGCGACCCTGGACATGGCGGAAACACCATATATTTT. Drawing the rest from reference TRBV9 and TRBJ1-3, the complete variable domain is DSGVTQTPKHLITATGQRVTLRCSPRSGDLSVYWYQQSLDQGLQFLIQYYNGEERAKGNILERFSAQQFPDLHSELNLSSLELGDSALYFCASDPGHGGNTIYFGEGSWLTVV.

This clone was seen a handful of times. The CDR3 protein is CASSLDLPSGSTIYF. In DNA, the CDR3 is TGCGCCAGCAGCTTGGATTTACCTTCTGGCAGCACCATATATTTT. The V call is TRBV5-1, the J call TRBJ1-3; D remains ambiguous. This CDR3 has 15 amino acids. CDR1 and CDR2 from the germline V gene are SGHRS and YFSETQ. Trimming took 0 bases from V and 9 from J, leaving 16 bases between them.

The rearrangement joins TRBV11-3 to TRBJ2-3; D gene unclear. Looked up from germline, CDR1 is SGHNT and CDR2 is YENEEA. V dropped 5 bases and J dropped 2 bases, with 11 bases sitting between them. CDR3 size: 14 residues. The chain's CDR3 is CASSAYQTTDTQYF. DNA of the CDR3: TGTGCCAGCAGCGCGTACCAAACCACAGATACGCAGTATTTT.

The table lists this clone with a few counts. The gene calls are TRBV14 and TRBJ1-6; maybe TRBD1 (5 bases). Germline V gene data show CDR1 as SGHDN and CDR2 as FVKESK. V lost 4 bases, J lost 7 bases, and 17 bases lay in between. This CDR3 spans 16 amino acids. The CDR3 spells CASSPRQSWGNSPLHF. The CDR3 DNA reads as TGTGCCAGCAGCCCCCGACAATCCTGGGGCAATTCACCCCTCCACTTT.

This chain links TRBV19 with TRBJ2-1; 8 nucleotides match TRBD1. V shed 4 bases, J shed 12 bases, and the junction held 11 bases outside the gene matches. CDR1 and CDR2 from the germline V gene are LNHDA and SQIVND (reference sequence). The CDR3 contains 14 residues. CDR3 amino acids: CASSTLQGAFAQFF. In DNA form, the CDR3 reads TGTGCCAGTAGTACCCTCCAGGGGGCATTCGCGCAGTTCTTC.

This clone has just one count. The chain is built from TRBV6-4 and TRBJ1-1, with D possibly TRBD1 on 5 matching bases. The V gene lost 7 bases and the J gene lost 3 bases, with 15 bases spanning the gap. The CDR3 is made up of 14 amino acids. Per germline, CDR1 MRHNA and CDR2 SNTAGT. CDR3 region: CASTPGGGHTEAFF. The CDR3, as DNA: TGTGCCAGCACCCCCGGGGGTGGGCACACTGAAGCTTTCTTT.

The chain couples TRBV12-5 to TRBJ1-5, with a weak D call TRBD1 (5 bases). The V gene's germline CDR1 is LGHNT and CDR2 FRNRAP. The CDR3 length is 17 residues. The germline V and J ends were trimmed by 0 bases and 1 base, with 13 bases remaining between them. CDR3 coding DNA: TGTGCTAGTGGTTTGGTACTTTCCAGGGAAAGCAATCAGCCCCAGCATTTT. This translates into CASGLVLSRESNQPQHF. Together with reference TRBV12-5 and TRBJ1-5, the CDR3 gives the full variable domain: DARVTQTPRHKVTEMGQEVTMRCQPILGHNTVFWYRQTMMQGLELLAYFRNRAPLDDSGMPKDRFSAEMPDATLATLKIQPSEPRDSAVYFCASGLVLSRESNQPQHFGDGTRLSIL.

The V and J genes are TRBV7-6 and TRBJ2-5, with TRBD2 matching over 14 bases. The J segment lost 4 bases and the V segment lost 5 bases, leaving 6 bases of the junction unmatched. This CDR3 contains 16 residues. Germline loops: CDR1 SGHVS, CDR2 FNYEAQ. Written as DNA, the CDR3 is TGTGCCAGCAGCAAGACTAGCGGGGGGGCCTTAGAGACCCAGTACTTC. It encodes CASSKTSGGALETQYF.

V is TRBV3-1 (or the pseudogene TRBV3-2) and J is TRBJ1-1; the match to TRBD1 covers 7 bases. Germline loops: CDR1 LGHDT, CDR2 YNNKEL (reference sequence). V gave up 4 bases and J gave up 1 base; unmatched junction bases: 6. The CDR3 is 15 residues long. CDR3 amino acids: CASSRRQGSNTEAFF. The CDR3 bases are TGTGCCAGCAGCCGCCGACAGGGATCGAACACTGAAGCTTTCTTT.

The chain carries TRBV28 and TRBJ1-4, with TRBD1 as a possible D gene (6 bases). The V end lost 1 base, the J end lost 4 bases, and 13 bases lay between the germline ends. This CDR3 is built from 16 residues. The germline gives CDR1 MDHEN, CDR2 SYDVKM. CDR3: CASSLSGRGGNEKLFF. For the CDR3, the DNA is TGTGCCAGCAGTTTATCTGGGAGGGGGGGTAATGAAAAACTGTTTTTT.

CDR3 in amino acids: CASSPTVEETQYF. DNA of the CDR3: TGTGCCAGCTCACCAACGGTGGAAGAGACCCAGTACTTC. The V call is TRBV18, the J call TRBJ2-5; the D is unclear. This CDR3 region has 13 residues. Germline CDR1 KGHSH, CDR2 LQKENI. V was cut by 2 bases and J by 3 bases, with 7 bases left in between.

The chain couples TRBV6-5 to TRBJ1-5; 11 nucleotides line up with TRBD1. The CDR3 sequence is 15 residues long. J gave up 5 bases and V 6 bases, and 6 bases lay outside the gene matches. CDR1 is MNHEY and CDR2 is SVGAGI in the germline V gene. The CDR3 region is CASSSRTGGDQPQHF. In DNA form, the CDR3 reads TGTGCCAGCAGCTCAAGGACAGGGGGCGATCAGCCCCAGCATTTT.

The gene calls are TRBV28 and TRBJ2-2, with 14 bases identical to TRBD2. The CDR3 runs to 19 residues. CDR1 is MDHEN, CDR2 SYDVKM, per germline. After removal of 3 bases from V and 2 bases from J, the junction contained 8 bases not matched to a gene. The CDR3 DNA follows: TGTGCCAGCAGTTTCTGGACCGGGACTAGCGGGGGAAACACCGGGGAGCTGTTTTTT. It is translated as CASSFWTGTSGGNTGELFF. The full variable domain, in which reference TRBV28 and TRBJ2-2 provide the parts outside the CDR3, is DVKVTQSSRYLVKRTGEKVFLECVQDMDHENMFWYRQDPGLGLRLIYFSYDVKMKEKGDIPEGYSVSREKKERFSLILESASTNQTSMYLCASSFWTGTSGGNTGELFFGEGSRLTVL.

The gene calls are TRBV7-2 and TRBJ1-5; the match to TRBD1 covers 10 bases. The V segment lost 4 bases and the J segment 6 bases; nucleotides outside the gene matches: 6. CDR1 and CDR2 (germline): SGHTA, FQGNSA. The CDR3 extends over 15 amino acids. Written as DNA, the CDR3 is TGTGCCAGCAGCTCAGACAGGGGGCGAGGTCAGCCCCAGCATTTT. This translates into CASSSDRGRGQPQHF.

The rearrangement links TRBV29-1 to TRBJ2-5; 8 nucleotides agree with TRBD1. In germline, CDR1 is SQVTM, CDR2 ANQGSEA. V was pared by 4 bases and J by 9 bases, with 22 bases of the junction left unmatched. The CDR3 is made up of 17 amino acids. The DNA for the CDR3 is TGCAGCGTTGTTTGGGACAGGAGGTTGAACGACGAGGAGGCCCAGTACTTC. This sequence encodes CSVVWDRRLNDEEAQYF.

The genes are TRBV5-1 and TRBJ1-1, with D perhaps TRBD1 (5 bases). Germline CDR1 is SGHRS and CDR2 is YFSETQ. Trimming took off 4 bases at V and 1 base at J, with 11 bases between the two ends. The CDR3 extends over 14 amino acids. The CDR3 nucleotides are TGCGCCAGCAGCCCCCCAGGGCAGAACACTGAAGCTTTCTTT. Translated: CASSPPGQNTEAFF.

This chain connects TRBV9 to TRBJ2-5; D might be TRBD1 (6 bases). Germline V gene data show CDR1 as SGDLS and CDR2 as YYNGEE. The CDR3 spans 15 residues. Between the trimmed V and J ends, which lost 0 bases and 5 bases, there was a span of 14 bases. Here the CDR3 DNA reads TGTGCCAGCAGCGTAGGAATAAGGGGGTTTGAGACCCAGTACTTC. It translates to CASSVGIRGFETQYF.

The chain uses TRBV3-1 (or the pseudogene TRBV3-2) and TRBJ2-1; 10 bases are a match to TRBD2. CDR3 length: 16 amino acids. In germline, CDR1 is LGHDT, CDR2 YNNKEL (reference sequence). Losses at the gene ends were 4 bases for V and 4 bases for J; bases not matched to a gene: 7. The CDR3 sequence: CASSLSGGRGYNEQFF. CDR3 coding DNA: TGTGCCAGCAGCCTTAGCGGGGGGAGGGGATACAATGAGCAGTTCTTC.

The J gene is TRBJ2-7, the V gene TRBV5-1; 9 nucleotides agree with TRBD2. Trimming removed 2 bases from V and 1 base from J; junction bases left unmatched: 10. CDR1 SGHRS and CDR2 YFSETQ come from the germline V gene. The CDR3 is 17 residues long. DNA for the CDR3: TGCGCCAGCAGCTTAACGAGCGGGGGGCCCTCATCCTACGAGCAGTACTTC. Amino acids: CASSLTSGGPSSYEQYF.

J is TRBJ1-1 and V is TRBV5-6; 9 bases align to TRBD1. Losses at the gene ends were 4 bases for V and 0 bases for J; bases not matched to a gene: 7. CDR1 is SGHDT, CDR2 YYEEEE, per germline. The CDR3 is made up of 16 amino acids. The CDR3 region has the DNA TGTGCCAGCAGCCAGGGGACAGGGCTTCTGAACACTGAAGCTTTCTTT. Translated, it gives CASSQGTGLLNTEAFF. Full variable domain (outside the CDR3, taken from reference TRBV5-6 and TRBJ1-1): DAGVTQSPTHLIKTRGQQVTLRCSPKSGHDTVSWYQQALGQGPQFIFQYYEEEERQRGNFPDRFSGHQFPNYSSELNVNALLLGDSALYLCASSQGTGLLNTEAFFGQGTRLTVV.

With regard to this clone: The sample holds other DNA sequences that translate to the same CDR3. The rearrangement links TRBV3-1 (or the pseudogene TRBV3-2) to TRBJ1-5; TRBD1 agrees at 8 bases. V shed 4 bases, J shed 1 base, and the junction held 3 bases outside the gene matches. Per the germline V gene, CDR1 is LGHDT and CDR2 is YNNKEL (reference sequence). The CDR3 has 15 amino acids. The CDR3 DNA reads TGTGCCAGCAGCCCAGACAGGGGAAGCAATCAGCCCCAGCATTTT. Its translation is CASSPDRGSNQPQHF.

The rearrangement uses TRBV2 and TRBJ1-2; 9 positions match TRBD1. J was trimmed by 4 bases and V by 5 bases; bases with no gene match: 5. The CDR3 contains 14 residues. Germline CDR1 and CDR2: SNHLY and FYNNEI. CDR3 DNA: TGTGCCAGCAGTCCCTACAGGGGGCTCTATGGCTACACCTTC. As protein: CASSPYRGLYGYTF.

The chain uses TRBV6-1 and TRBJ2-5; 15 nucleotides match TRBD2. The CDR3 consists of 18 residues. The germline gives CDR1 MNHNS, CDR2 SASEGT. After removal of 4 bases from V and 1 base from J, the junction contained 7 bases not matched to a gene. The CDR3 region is CASSVPGLAGGPQETQYF. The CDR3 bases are TGTGCCAGCAGTGTGCCGGGACTAGCGGGGGGCCCCCAAGAGACCCAGTACTTC.

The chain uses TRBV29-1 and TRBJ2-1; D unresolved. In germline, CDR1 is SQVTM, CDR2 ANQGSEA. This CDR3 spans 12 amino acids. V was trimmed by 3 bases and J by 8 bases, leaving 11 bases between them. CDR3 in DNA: TGCAGCGTTGATCCTAGTGGTGATGAGCAGTTCTTC. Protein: CSVDPSGDEQFF.